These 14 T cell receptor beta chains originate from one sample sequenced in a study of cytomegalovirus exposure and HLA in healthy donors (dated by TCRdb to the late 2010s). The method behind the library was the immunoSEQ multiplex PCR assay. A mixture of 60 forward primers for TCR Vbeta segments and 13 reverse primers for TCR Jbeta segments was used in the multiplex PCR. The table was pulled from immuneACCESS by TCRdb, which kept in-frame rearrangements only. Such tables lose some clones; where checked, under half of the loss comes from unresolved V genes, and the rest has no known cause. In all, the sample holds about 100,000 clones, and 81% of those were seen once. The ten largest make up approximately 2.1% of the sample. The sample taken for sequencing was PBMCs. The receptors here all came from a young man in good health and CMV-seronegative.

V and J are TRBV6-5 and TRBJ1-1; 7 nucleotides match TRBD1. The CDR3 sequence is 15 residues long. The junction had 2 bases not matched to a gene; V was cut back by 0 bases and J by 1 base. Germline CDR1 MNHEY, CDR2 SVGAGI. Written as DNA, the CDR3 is TGTGCCAGCAGTTACTCGGGACAGAGGAACACTGAAGCTTTCTTT. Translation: CASSYSGQRNTEAFF.

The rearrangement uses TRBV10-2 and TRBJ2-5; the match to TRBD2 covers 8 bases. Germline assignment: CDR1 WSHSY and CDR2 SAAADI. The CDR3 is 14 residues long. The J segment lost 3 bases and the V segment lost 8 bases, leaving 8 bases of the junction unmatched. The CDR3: CASLRSGGKETQYF. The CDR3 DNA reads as TGCGCCAGCCTTAGGAGCGGGGGCAAAGAGACCCAGTACTTC.

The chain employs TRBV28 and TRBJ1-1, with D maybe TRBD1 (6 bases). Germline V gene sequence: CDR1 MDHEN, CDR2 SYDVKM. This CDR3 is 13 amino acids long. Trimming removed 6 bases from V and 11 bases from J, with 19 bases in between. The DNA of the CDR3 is TGTGCCAGCAGACCGGACAGATTCTTAGGGGCTTTCTTT. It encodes CASRPDRFLGAFF. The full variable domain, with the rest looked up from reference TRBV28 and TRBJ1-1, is DVKVTQSSRYLVKRTGEKVFLECVQDMDHENMFWYRQDPGLGLRLIYFSYDVKMKEKGDIPEGYSVSREKKERFSLILESASTNQTSMYLCASRPDRFLGAFFGQGTRLTVV.

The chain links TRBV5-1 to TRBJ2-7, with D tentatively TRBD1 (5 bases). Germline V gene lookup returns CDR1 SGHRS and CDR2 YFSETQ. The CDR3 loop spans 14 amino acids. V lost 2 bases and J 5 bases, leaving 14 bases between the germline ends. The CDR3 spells CASSFQGDTNEQYF. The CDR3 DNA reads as TGCGCCAGCAGCTTCCAGGGTGATACAAACGAGCAGTACTTC.

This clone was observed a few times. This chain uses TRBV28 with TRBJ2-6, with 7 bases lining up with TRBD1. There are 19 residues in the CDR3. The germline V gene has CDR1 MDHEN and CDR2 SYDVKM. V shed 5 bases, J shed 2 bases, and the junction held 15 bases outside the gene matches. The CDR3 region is CASSGPQGSFTTGANVLTF. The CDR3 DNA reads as TGTGCCAGCAGTGGACCACAGGGGTCCTTTACGACTGGGGCCAACGTCCTGACTTTC.

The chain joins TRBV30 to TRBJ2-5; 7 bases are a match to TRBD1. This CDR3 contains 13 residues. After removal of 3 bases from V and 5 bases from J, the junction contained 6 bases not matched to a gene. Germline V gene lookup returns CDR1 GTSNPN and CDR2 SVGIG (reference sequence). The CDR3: CAWRQGLRETQYF. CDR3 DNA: TGTGCCTGGAGACAGGGGCTGCGGGAGACCCAGTACTTC.

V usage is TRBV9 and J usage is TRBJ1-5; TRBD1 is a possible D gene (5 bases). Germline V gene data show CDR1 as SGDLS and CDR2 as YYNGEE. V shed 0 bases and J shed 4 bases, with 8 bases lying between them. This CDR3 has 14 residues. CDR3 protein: CASSVGKGNQPQHF. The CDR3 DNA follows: TGTGCCAGCAGCGTAGGGAAGGGGAATCAGCCCCAGCATTTT.

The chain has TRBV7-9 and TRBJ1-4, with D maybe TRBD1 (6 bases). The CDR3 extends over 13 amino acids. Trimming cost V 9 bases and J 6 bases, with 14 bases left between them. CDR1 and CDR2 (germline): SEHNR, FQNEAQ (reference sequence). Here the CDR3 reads CASLQGTDEKLFF. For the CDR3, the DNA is TGTGCCAGTCTACAGGGAACGGATGAAAAACTGTTTTTT.

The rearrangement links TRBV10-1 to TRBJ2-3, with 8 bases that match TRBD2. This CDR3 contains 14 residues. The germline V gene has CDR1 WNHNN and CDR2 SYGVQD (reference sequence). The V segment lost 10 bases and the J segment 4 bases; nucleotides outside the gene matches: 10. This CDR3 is CATRSGGSADTQYF. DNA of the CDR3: TGCGCCACCCGGAGCGGGGGTAGCGCAGATACGCAGTATTTT.

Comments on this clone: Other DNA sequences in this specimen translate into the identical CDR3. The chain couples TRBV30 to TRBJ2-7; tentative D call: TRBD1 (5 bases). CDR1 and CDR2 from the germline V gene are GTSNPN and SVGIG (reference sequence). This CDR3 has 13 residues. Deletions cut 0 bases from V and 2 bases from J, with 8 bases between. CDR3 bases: TGTGCCTGGAGTGTGCAGGGCCCCTACGAGCAGTACTTC. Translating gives CAWSVQGPYEQYF.

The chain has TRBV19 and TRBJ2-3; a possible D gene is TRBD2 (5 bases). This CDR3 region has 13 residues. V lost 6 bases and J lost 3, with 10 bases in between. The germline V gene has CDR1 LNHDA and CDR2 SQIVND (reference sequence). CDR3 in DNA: TGTGCCAGTAGGGGAGTGGGTACAGATACGCAGTATTTT. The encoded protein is CASRGVGTDTQYF.

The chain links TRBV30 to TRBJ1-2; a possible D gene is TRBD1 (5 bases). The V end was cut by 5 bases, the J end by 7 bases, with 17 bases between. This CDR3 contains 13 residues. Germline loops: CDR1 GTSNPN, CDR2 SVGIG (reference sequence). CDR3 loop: CAWGLRDSAGYTF. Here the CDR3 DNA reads TGTGCCTGGGGGCTCAGGGATTCAGCTGGCTACACCTTC.

The CDR3, as DNA: TGTGCCAGCAGGCTCCGCCAGGTTGTCGGGGAGCTGTTTTTT. Translation gives CASRLRQVVGELFF. The chain employs TRBV28 and TRBJ2-2, with D unresolved. Trimming shortened V by 6 bases and J by 7 bases, and 15 bases separated the two germline ends. The CDR3 has 14 residues. Germline V gives CDR1 MDHEN, CDR2 SYDVKM.

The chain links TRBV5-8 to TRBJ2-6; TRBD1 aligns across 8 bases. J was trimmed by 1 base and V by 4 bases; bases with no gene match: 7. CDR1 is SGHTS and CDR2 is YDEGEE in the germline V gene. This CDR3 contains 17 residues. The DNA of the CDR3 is TGTGCCAGCAGCGGGGGACAGGTACATTCTGGGGCCAACGTCCTGACTTTC. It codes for CASSGGQVHSGANVLTF.